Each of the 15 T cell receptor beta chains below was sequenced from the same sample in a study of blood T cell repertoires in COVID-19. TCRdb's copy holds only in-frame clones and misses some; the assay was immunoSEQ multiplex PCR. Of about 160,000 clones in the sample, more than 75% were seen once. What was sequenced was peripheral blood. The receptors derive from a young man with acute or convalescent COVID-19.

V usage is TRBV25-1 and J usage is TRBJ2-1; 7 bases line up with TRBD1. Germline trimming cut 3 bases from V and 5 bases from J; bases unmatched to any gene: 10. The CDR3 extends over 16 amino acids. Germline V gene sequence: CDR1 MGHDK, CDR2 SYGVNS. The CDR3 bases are TGTGCCAGCAGTGATAGTGTAAGGGGGCCTAACAATGAGCAGTTCTTC. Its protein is CASSDSVRGPNNEQFF.

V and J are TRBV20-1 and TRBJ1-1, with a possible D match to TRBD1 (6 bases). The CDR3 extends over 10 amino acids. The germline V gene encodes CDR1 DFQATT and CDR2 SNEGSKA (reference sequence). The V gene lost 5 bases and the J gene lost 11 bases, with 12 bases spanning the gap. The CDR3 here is CSAAPQGAFF. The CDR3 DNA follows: TGCAGTGCTGCCCCGCAGGGGGCTTTCTTT.

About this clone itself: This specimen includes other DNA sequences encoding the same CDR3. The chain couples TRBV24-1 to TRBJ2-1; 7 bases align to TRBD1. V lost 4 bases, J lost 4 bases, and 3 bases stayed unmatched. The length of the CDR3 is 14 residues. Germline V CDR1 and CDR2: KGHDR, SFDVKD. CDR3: CATSEGGLYNEQFF. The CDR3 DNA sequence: TGTGCCACCAGTGAAGGGGGCCTATACAATGAGCAGTTCTTC.

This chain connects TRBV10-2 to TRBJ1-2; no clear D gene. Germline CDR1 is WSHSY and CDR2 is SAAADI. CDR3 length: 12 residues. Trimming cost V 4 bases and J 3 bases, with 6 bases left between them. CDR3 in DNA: TGCGCCAGCAGTGGACTAGACTATGGCTACACCTTC. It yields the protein CASSGLDYGYTF.

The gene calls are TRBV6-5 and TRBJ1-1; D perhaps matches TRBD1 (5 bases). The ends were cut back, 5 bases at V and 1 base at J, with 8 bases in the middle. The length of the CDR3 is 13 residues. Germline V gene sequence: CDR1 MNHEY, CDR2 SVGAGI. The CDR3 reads CASSRQPNTEAFF. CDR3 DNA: TGTGCCAGCAGTAGACAGCCGAACACTGAAGCTTTCTTT.

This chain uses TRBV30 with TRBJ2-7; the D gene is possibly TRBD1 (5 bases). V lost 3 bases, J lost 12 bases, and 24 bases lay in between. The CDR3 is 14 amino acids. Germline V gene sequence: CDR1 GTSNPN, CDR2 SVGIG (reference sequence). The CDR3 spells CAWSHRRSQESPYF. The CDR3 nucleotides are TGTGCCTGGAGCCACAGGCGAAGCCAAGAGAGCCCGTACTTC.

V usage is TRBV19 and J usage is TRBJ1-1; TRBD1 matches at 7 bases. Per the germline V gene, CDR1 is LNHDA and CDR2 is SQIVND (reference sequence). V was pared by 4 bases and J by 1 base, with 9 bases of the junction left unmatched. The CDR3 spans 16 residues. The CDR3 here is CASSNRPDRENTEAFF. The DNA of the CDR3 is TGTGCCAGTAGTAACCGACCTGACAGGGAGAACACTGAAGCTTTCTTT.

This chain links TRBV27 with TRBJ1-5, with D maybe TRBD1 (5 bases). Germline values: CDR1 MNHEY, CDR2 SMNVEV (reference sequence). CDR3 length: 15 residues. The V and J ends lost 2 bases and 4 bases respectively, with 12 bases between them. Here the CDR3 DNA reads TGTGCCAGCAGTTTAGCGGGGCTCGGGAATCAGCCCCAGCATTTT. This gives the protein CASSLAGLGNQPQHF.

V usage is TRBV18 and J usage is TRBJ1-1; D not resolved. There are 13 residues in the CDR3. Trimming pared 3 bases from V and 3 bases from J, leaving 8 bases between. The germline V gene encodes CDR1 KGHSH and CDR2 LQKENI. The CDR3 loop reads CASSPFFDTEAFF. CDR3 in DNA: TGTGCCAGCTCACCCTTCTTCGACACTGAAGCTTTCTTT.

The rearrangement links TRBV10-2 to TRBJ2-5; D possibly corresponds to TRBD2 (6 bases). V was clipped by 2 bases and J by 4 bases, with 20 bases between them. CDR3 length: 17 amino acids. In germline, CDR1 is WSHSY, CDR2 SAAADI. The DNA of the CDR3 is TGCGCCAGCAGTGAGAACCCGGGACTCATAACGGTAGAGACCCAGTACTTC. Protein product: CASSENPGLITVETQYF.

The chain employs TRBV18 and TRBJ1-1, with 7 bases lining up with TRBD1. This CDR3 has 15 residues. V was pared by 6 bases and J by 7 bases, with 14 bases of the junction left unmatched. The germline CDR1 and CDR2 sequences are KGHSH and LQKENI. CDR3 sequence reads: CASSRTQGNSGEAFF. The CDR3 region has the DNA TGTGCCAGCTCCCGGACACAGGGGAACTCCGGTGAAGCTTTCTTT.

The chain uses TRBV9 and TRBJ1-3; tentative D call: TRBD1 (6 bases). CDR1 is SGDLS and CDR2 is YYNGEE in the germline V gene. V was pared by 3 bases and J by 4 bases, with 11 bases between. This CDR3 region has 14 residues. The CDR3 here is CASSGQAGGNTIYF. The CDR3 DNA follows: TGTGCCAGCAGCGGACAGGCAGGAGGAAACACCATATATTTT.

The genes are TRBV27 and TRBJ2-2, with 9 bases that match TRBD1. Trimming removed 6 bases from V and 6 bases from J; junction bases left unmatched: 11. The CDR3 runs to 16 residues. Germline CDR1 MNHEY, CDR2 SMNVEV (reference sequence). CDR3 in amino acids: CASSPMGQGVAGELFF. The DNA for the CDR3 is TGTGCCAGCAGCCCGATGGGACAGGGAGTAGCCGGGGAGCTGTTTTTT.

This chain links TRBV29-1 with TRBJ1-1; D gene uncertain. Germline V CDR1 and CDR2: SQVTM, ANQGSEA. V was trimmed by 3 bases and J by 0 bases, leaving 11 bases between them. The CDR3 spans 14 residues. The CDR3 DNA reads TGCAGCGTTGAGCCCCGACTAATGAACACTGAAGCTTTCTTT. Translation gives CSVEPRLMNTEAFF.

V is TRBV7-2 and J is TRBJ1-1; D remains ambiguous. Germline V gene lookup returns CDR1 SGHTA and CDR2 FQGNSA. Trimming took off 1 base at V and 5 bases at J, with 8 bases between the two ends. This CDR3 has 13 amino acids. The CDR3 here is CASSLDQDTEAFF. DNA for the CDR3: TGTGCCAGCAGCTTAGACCAGGATACTGAAGCTTTCTTT.